Following are 26 T cell receptor beta chains from one sample sequenced in a study of blood T cell repertoires in COVID-19. Profiling relied on immunoSEQ multiplex PCR, and the TCRdb table lists in-frame clones only, not all of them. Of around 260,000 clones in the sample, roughly nine tenths are singletons; the top ten hold about 2.2%. The sequenced sample was peripheral blood. The receptor source for this set is a woman aged 25 to 39 with COVID-19, enrolled during active disease.

The genes are TRBV27 and TRBJ2-7; 11 bases fit TRBD2. Germline V lookup: CDR1 MNHEY, CDR2 SMNVEV (reference sequence). The CDR3 has 15 residues. V lost 6 bases, J lost 3 bases, and 7 bases stayed unmatched. CDR3 DNA: TGTGCCAGCAGGGGGGGACTAGCGGAGCTCTACGAGCAGTACTTC. Translated: CASRGGLAELYEQYF.

The J gene is TRBJ1-1, the V gene TRBV7-9; 10 bases match TRBD1. This CDR3 has 16 amino acids. The trim removed 4 bases at V and 6 bases at J, leaving 11 bases unmatched. Germline loops: CDR1 SEHNR, CDR2 FQNEAQ (reference sequence). The CDR3 DNA sequence: TGTGCCAGCAGCTGGGACAGGGGTGAGGTAGATCCTGAAGCTTTCTTT. Protein product: CASSWDRGEVDPEAFF.

The rearrangement uses TRBV29-1 and TRBJ2-3, with 11 nucleotides matching TRBD2. Germline V gives CDR1 SQVTM, CDR2 ANQGSEA. J was trimmed by 2 bases and V by 6 bases; bases with no gene match: 7. CDR3 size: 15 residues. CDR3 sequence reads: CSVSGTSGTTDTQYF. In nucleotides, the CDR3 is TGCAGCGTCTCGGGGACTAGCGGAACCACAGATACGCAGTATTTT.

This clone was detected a few times. V is TRBV19 and J is TRBJ1-5, with 10 nucleotides matching TRBD1. This CDR3 has 16 amino acids. Germline V gene sequence: CDR1 LNHDA, CDR2 SQIVND (reference sequence). J was trimmed by 3 bases and V by 7 bases; bases with no gene match: 9. The CDR3 DNA is TGTGCCAGTAAGACCGGGACAGGGGTTCCCAATCAGCCCCAGCATTTT. Its protein product is CASKTGTGVPNQPQHF.

This clone was recorded a few times. The gene calls are TRBV28 and TRBJ1-4, with D hard to call. The CDR3 extends over 16 amino acids. The V end was cut by 6 bases, the J end by 7 bases, with 21 bases between. Germline V lookup: CDR1 MDHEN, CDR2 SYDVKM. CDR3 nucleotide sequence: TGTGCCAGCAGCCCTATACAAGCCCGCACGGGTGAAAAACTGTTTTTT. It encodes CASSPIQARTGEKLFF.

The chain carries TRBV19 and TRBJ1-2; 7 bases match TRBD1. Per the germline V gene, CDR1 is LNHDA and CDR2 is SQIVND (reference sequence). The CDR3 is 14 amino acids. V lost 4 bases, J lost 2 bases, and 4 bases stayed unmatched. The CDR3 protein is CASSRDSSNYGYTF. The DNA for the CDR3 is TGTGCCAGTAGTAGGGACAGCTCCAACTATGGCTACACCTTC.

This chain links TRBV30 with TRBJ1-1; TRBD1 might be the D (6 bases). V lost 0 bases, J lost 7 bases, and 12 bases lay in between. The V gene's germline CDR1 is GTSNPN and CDR2 SVGIG (reference sequence). The CDR3 covers 13 residues. The CDR3 loop reads CAWSVHRANEAFF. The CDR3 DNA reads TGTGCCTGGAGTGTACACAGGGCGAATGAAGCTTTCTTT.

The chain couples TRBV3-1 (or the pseudogene TRBV3-2) to TRBJ2-5; 8 bases match TRBD2. Germline loops: CDR1 LGHDT, CDR2 YNNKEL (reference sequence). Trimming removed 5 bases from V and 1 base from J; junction bases left unmatched: 3. This CDR3 comprises 14 residues. The DNA of the CDR3 is TGTGCCAGCAGCTTTAGCGGGGTCCAAGAGACCCAGTACTTC. It yields the protein CASSFSGVQETQYF.

The chain is built from TRBV5-1 and TRBJ2-7; the D gene is possibly TRBD2 (6 bases). This CDR3 spans 13 amino acids. The germline V gene has CDR1 SGHRS and CDR2 YFSETQ. Trimming took 2 bases from V and 6 from J, leaving 12 bases between them. CDR3 in amino acids: CASSFSGGSEQYF. The CDR3 DNA follows: TGCGCCAGCAGCTTTTCCGGGGGAAGCGAGCAGTACTTC.

Of note for this clone: Germline is not matched at one junction end, which may reflect a read error. This chain connects TRBV13 to TRBJ1-3; D gene unclear. The V gene's germline CDR1 is PRHDT and CDR2 FYEKMQ (reference sequence). This CDR3 region has 14 residues. In nucleotides, the CDR3 is TGTGCCAGCAGCCTAGGCTACTCTGGAAACACCATATATTTT. As protein: CASSLGYSGNTIYF.

Notes on this clone: The sample holds other DNA sequences that translate to the same CDR3. The chain combines TRBV7-9 with TRBJ1-1; TRBD1 is a possible D gene (6 bases). V lost 5 bases to trimming and J lost 4 bases, with 11 bases between them. Germline V gene data show CDR1 as SEHNR and CDR2 as FQNEAQ (reference sequence). The CDR3 contains 13 residues. The CDR3 region has the DNA TGTGCCAGCAGCCCCGGGGGGCTCACTGAAGCTTTCTTT. Translated, it gives CASSPGGLTEAFF.

This chain joins TRBV19 and TRBJ1-4; D is possibly TRBD1 (6 bases). This CDR3 is built from 14 residues. Trimming took 6 bases from V and 7 from J, leaving 15 bases between them. Germline V gene lookup returns CDR1 LNHDA and CDR2 SQIVND (reference sequence). CDR3 bases: TGTGCCAGTAGATCGACAGGAGATGCTGAAAAACTGTTTTTT. Protein: CASRSTGDAEKLFF.

The chain uses TRBV27 and TRBJ2-7; D is undetermined. V was clipped by 9 bases and J by 2 bases, with 20 bases between them. CDR1 is MNHEY and CDR2 is SMNVEV in the germline V gene (reference sequence). CDR3 length: 15 amino acids. For the CDR3, the DNA is TGTGCCAGTAGAGGCCTTTCGAAATACCCCTACGAGCAGTACTTC. Residues: CASRGLSKYPYEQYF.

This rearrangement joins TRBV27 to TRBJ2-7; possibly TRBD2 for D (5 bases). The CDR3 spans 14 residues. CDR1 MNHEY and CDR2 SMNVEV come from the germline V gene (reference sequence). Trimming took 4 bases from V and 3 from J, leaving 13 bases between them. The CDR3 DNA follows: TGTGCCAGCAGTTCCCAGCGGTATTTCTACGAGCAGTACTTC. It is translated as CASSSQRYFYEQYF.

The chain joins TRBV7-9 to TRBJ2-1, with a possible D match to TRBD2 (5 bases). V was shortened by 6 bases and J by 6 bases, with 12 bases between the two germline ends. In germline, CDR1 is SEHNR, CDR2 FQNEAQ (reference sequence). The CDR3 has 13 amino acids. CDR3 residues: CASSVGLGNEQFF. CDR3 nucleotides: TGTGCCAGCAGTGTTGGACTGGGCAATGAGCAGTTCTTC.

The chain is built from TRBV19 and TRBJ1-5; 7 bases are shared with TRBD1. V was clipped by 4 bases and J by 0 bases; unmatched bases: 9. Germline V lookup: CDR1 LNHDA, CDR2 SQIVND (reference sequence). The CDR3 extends over 17 amino acids. CDR3 DNA sequence: TGTGCCAGTAGTACCGGGACAGCTGGGTATAGCAATCAGCCCCAGCATTTT. Residues: CASSTGTAGYSNQPQHF.

The chain has TRBV7-2 and TRBJ1-5; D is unclear. V was clipped by 1 base and J by 0 bases, with 4 bases between them. The CDR3 is 14 residues long. Per germline, CDR1 SGHTA and CDR2 FQGNSA. CDR3 in amino acids: CASSLGYSNQPQHF. CDR3 sequence (DNA): TGTGCCAGCAGCTTAGGTTATAGCAATCAGCCCCAGCATTTT.

This clone was found a few times. V usage is TRBV6-5 and J usage is TRBJ2-7, with 8 bases that match TRBD1. The V segment lost 6 bases and the J segment 10 bases; nucleotides outside the gene matches: 11. Per the germline V gene, CDR1 is MNHEY and CDR2 is SVGAGI. CDR3 length: 13 amino acids. The CDR3 DNA follows: TGTGCCAGCAGGCCACCGGGACAGGCGTCCCAGTACTTC. Amino acids: CASRPPGQASQYF.

The V call is TRBV30, the J call TRBJ1-5; the match to TRBD1 covers 12 bases. This CDR3 has 15 amino acids. The junction had 4 bases not matched to a gene; V was cut back by 1 base and J by 6 bases. Germline V gene lookup returns CDR1 GTSNPN and CDR2 SVGIG (reference sequence). CDR3 region: CAWSGGQGASQPQHF. The CDR3 nucleotides read TGTGCCTGGAGTGGGGGACAGGGGGCAAGTCAGCCCCAGCATTTT.

The chain is built from TRBV5-1 and TRBJ2-1; 12 bases align to TRBD2. The CDR3 spans 16 residues. V trimming: 4 bases; J trimming: 10 bases; junction bases outside the gene matches: 12. Germline V CDR1 and CDR2: SGHRS, YFSETQ. CDR3 loop: CASSTTRLAGAWEQFF. The CDR3 nucleotides are TGCGCCAGCAGCACCACCCGACTAGCGGGAGCATGGGAGCAGTTCTTC.

V is TRBV25-1 and J is TRBJ1-2; 7 bases are shared with TRBD1. CDR1 is MGHDK and CDR2 is SYGVNS in the germline V gene. This CDR3 has 17 amino acids. Trimming at V came to 0 bases and at J to 4 bases, leaving 11 bases not matched to a gene. This chain's CDR3 is CASSEYFPGGQGYGYTF. The CDR3 region has the DNA TGTGCCAGCAGTGAATATTTCCCAGGGGGGCAGGGCTATGGCTACACCTTC.

The DNA of the CDR3 is TGTGCCAGCAGCTTGGCGCCAGGGGGCGCAGATACGCAGTATTTT. This codes for CASSLAPGGADTQYF. The chain has TRBV5-6 and TRBJ2-3; 8 bases map to TRBD1. CDR3 length: 15 amino acids. The V gene's germline CDR1 is SGHDT and CDR2 YYEEEE. V lost 0 bases, J lost 4 bases, and 4 bases stayed unmatched.

The rearrangement links TRBV5-1 to TRBJ1-2; D gene ambiguous. Germline V gene sequence: CDR1 SGHRS, CDR2 YFSETQ. Trimming pared 0 bases from V and 1 base from J, leaving 13 bases between. The CDR3 spans 16 residues. Here the CDR3 reads CASSLAAMTNNYGYTF. DNA of the CDR3: TGCGCCAGCAGCTTGGCCGCAATGACAAATAACTATGGCTACACCTTC.

The chain is built from TRBV9 and TRBJ1-4; no clear D gene. Germline V gene sequence: CDR1 SGDLS, CDR2 YYNGEE. This CDR3 is 14 amino acids long. V shed 0 bases and J shed 3 bases, with 6 bases lying between them. The CDR3: CASSVGVANEKLFF. The DNA for the CDR3 is TGTGCCAGCAGCGTAGGCGTGGCTAATGAAAAACTGTTTTTT.

The chain has TRBV6-6 and TRBJ2-1; D possibly corresponds to TRBD2 (5 bases). V dropped 7 bases and J dropped 4 bases, with 14 bases sitting between them. CDR1 is MNHNY, CDR2 SVGAGI, per germline (reference sequence). The CDR3 has 14 residues. CDR3 nucleotide sequence: TGTGCCAGCACCCCGGGATATGTGTACAATGAGCAGTTCTTC. Amino acids: CASTPGYVYNEQFF.

This clone has just a few counts. This chain uses TRBV2 with TRBJ2-7; the match to TRBD2 covers 8 bases. Germline-derived CDR1 and CDR2 are SNHLY and FYNNEI. CDR3 length: 12 residues. J was trimmed by 11 bases and V by 6 bases; bases with no gene match: 9. Here the CDR3 DNA reads TGTGCCAGCAGACTACTAGCGGAAGGGGAGTACTTC. Translating it yields CASRLLAEGEYF.